The present TCR beta chain was sequenced within a study of T-cell memory formation after mild COVID-19. V lost 1 base and J 2 bases, leaving 29 bases between the germline ends. The CDR3 is 21 residues long. Germline CDR1 reads LGHNA; CDR2 reads YNFKEQ. TCRdb itself ran the 5' RACE reads through MiXCR, one entry per CDR3 protein. Among some 200,000 distinct CDR3 sequences listed, 9.5% were seen once. This clonotype occurred many times. The specimen was PBMCs or a T cell subset sorted from them (not recorded which). The chain uses TRBV4-2 and TRBJ2-5, with D perhaps TRBD2 (6 bases). This clonotype originated in a man in his late teens or twenties who had mild COVID-19 (a few samples of this study predate the infection). Cell type and time point are not known. This CDR3 reads CASSQGAGSGGADTSQETQYF. CDR3 sequence (DNA): TGTGCCAGCAGCCAAGGGGCCGGATCCGGGGGAGCCGATACCTCACAAGAGACCCAGTACTTC.